The next 27 T cell receptor beta chains were all read from a single sample in a study of CD8 T cells in Susac syndrome (dated by TCRdb to between 2018 and 2021). Library method: the immunoSEQ multiplex PCR assay. RNA was extracted using the RNeasy kit, and about 0.45 to 1 ug of the RNA was reverse transcribed with random hexamers. TCRdb cleaned the public reads at Q25 with fastp, built clones with MiXCR and kept in-frame beta chains. Entries are consolidated by CDR3 protein sequence, retaining the most common genes and DNA. In all, the sample holds approximately 77,000 distinct CDR3 sequences, and approximately 94% of those were seen once. The ten largest account for about 0.52% of the sample. The source material was CD4+ T cells from PBMCs. These receptors were collected from a human donor with Susac syndrome.

This sequence joins TRBV7-2 and TRBJ2-1; D gene uncertain. There are 16 residues in the CDR3. In germline, CDR1 is SGHTA, CDR2 FQGNSA. V was pared by 0 bases and J by 1 base, with 10 bases between. CDR3 nucleotide sequence: TGTGCCAGCAGCTTAGCCTATACCCCGTCCTACAATGAGCAGTTCTTC. It yields the protein CASSLAYTPSYNEQFF.

The genes are TRBV5-1 and TRBJ1-2; a possible D gene is TRBD1 (5 bases). This CDR3 region has 14 residues. The V and J ends lost 0 bases and 6 bases respectively, with 12 bases between them. Germline-derived CDR1 and CDR2 are SGHRS and YFSETQ. CDR3 residues: CASSLAGQGDGYTF. The CDR3 DNA is TGCGCCAGCAGCTTGGCCGGGCAGGGCGATGGCTACACCTTC.

The V and J genes are TRBV7-2 and TRBJ2-7; perhaps TRBD2 as D (6 bases). Germline V gives CDR1 SGHTA, CDR2 FQGNSA. There are 15 residues in the CDR3. V was clipped by 6 bases and J by 3 bases, with 18 bases between them. CDR3 region: CASRLSRDSFYEQYF. In nucleotides, the CDR3 is TGTGCCAGCAGGCTTAGTCGGGACTCTTTCTACGAGCAGTACTTC.

The chain couples TRBV18 to TRBJ2-6, with 9 bases fitting TRBD2. The J segment lost 2 bases and the V segment lost 3 bases, leaving 2 bases of the junction unmatched. CDR1 and CDR2 (germline): KGHSH, LQKENI. The CDR3 loop spans 16 amino acids. Here the CDR3 reads CASSPLAGPGANVLTF. CDR3 DNA: TGTGCCAGCTCACCGCTAGCGGGACCTGGGGCCAACGTCCTGACTTTC.

The table lists this clonotype with a count of one. This chain links TRBV5-1 with TRBJ2-3; D unclear. Germline CDR1 is SGHRS and CDR2 is YFSETQ. The germline V and J ends were trimmed by 4 bases and 1 base, with 13 bases remaining between them. The CDR3 covers 15 residues. This CDR3 reads CASSIGVGGTDTQYF. CDR3 in DNA: TGCGCCAGCAGCATTGGGGTCGGCGGCACAGATACGCAGTATTTT.

The V call is TRBV2, the J call TRBJ2-5; TRBD1 agrees at 9 bases. Germline loops: CDR1 SNHLY, CDR2 FYNNEI. The CDR3 extends over 15 amino acids. Trimming cost V 7 bases and J 5 bases; bases outside gene matches: 11. For the CDR3, the DNA is TGTGCCAGCAAATCCCGGGACAGGGCCGGGGAGACCCAGTACTTC. Its translation is CASKSRDRAGETQYF.

V usage is TRBV7-2 and J usage is TRBJ2-5; tentative D call: TRBD2 (6 bases). Germline values: CDR1 SGHTA, CDR2 FQGNSA. Trimming stripped 2 bases from V and 4 bases from J, with 14 bases between. This CDR3 region has 15 residues. CDR3 region: CASSLSGRRGETQYF. In DNA form, the CDR3 reads TGTGCCAGCAGCTTAAGTGGGAGGAGAGGAGAGACCCAGTACTTC.

The chain recombines TRBV5-1 with TRBJ2-5; TRBD1 agrees at 7 bases. Germline V gene sequence: CDR1 SGHRS, CDR2 YFSETQ. After removal of 4 bases from V and 3 bases from J, the junction contained 6 bases not matched to a gene. The CDR3 length is 14 residues. CDR3 DNA: TGCGCCAGCAGCGAGGGACAGCAAAAAGAGACCCAGTACTTC. It codes for CASSEGQQKETQYF. Looking up the rest from reference TRBV5-1 and TRBJ2-5 gives the full variable domain: KAGVTQTPRYLIKTRGQQVTLSCSPISGHRSVSWYQQTPGQGLQFLFEYFSETQRNKGNFPGRFSGRQFSNSRSEMNVSTLELGDSALYLCASSEGQQKETQYFGPGTRLLVL.

The CDR3 DNA follows: TGTGCCAGCACCAGCGGTGGAAACACCATATATTTT. Amino acid sequence: CASTSGGNTIYF. The rearrangement uses TRBV6-1 and TRBJ1-3; no firm D call. V was cut by 7 bases and J by 3 bases, with 7 bases left in between. Germline lookup yields CDR1 MNHNS and CDR2 SASEGT. The CDR3 covers 12 residues.

CDR3 amino acids: CASTRSNDEQFF. The CDR3 DNA is TGTGCCAGCACTCGCTCGAACGATGAGCAGTTCTTC. This chain joins TRBV2 and TRBJ2-1; no reliable D call. Germline CDR1 and CDR2: SNHLY and FYNNEI. The V gene lost 7 bases and the J gene lost 8 bases, with 12 bases spanning the gap. CDR3 length: 12 amino acids.

This chain connects TRBV20-1 to TRBJ2-7; TRBD2 agrees at 8 bases. Germline assignment: CDR1 DFQATT and CDR2 SNEGSKA (reference sequence). With 0 bases clipped from V and 7 bases from J, the junction kept 8 bases outside the gene matches. The CDR3 extends over 14 amino acids. Here the CDR3 reads CSAREVLAAGEQYF. The CDR3 DNA reads as TGCAGTGCTAGAGAAGTACTAGCGGCGGGGGAGCAGTACTTC.

Only one count was recorded for this clonotype. The genes are TRBV5-1 and TRBJ2-2, with D perhaps TRBD2 (5 bases). This CDR3 region has 16 residues. The ends were cut back, 3 bases at V and 2 bases at J, with 14 bases in the middle. Germline V gives CDR1 SGHRS, CDR2 YFSETQ. The CDR3 DNA sequence: TGCGCCAGCAGCTCGATCAGAGGGCCCAACACCGGGGAGCTGTTTTTT. Translated: CASSSIRGPNTGELFF.

The chain couples TRBV9 to TRBJ1-3; TRBD1 agrees at 7 bases. Germline V gives CDR1 SGDLS, CDR2 YYNGEE. V shed 3 bases, J shed 0 bases, and the junction held 12 bases outside the gene matches. The CDR3 has 18 residues. CDR3: CASSARGDSLVSGNTIYF. The CDR3 coding sequence is TGTGCCAGCAGCGCGAGGGGGGACAGCCTAGTCTCTGGAAACACCATATATTTT.

The chain carries TRBV20-1 and TRBJ1-2; D is unclear. The germline CDR1 and CDR2 sequences are DFQATT and SNEGSKA (reference sequence). CDR3 length: 12 residues. V lost 3 bases, J lost 0 bases, and 5 bases lay in between. CDR3 region: CSARRTNYGYTF. The CDR3 coding sequence is TGCAGTGCTAGGCGAACTAACTATGGCTACACCTTC.

The V call is TRBV19, the J call TRBJ2-5; TRBD1 or TRBD2 may be the D gene (5 bases each). Trimming took 5 bases from V and 4 from J, leaving 26 bases between them. The CDR3 runs to 18 residues. The germline V gene encodes CDR1 LNHDA and CDR2 SQIVND (reference sequence). CDR3 residues: CASSPIPTLRGGRETQYF. CDR3 nucleotides: TGTGCCAGTAGTCCGATTCCGACATTACGGGGCGGTCGAGAGACCCAGTACTTC.

The J gene is TRBJ1-2, the V gene TRBV20-1; D unresolved. V lost 3 bases and J lost 7, with 9 bases in between. Germline assignment: CDR1 DFQATT and CDR2 SNEGSKA (reference sequence). The CDR3 length is 11 residues. CDR3 sequence: CSASRSSGYTF. The CDR3 DNA reads TGCAGTGCTAGCCGGTCTTCTGGCTACACCTTC.

The chain employs TRBV20-1 and TRBJ2-7, with no clear D. The CDR3 is 11 residues long. Trimming took off 4 bases at V and 2 bases at J, with 6 bases between the two ends. CDR1 DFQATT and CDR2 SNEGSKA come from the germline V gene (reference sequence). CDR3 DNA sequence: TGCAGTGCTACAGTTACCTACGAGCAGTACTTC. This sequence encodes CSATVTYEQYF.

The chain carries TRBV5-1 and TRBJ2-1, with unresolved D. Germline loops: CDR1 SGHRS, CDR2 YFSETQ. This CDR3 contains 15 residues. The V end was cut by 3 bases, the J end by 2 bases, with 12 bases between. The CDR3, as DNA: TGCGCCAGCAGCTCCTCACCGGACCCCTACAATGAGCAGTTCTTC. This encodes CASSSSPDPYNEQFF.

This clonotype appeared a few times. The gene calls are TRBV6-5 and TRBJ1-1; TRBD1 might be the D (5 bases). Germline V CDR1 and CDR2: MNHEY, SVGAGI. The CDR3 has 13 amino acids. V was pared by 1 base and J by 4 bases, with 7 bases between. The CDR3 spells CASSYLGATEAFF. For the CDR3, the DNA is TGTGCCAGCAGTTACTTAGGGGCCACTGAAGCTTTCTTT.

The chain uses TRBV5-5 and TRBJ1-4; 9 positions match TRBD1. Trimming at V came to 4 bases and at J to 7 bases, leaving 11 bases not matched to a gene. The CDR3 has 16 amino acids. Germline CDR1 SGHKS, CDR2 YYEKEE (reference sequence). CDR3 loop: CASSPRDRVGGEKLFF. CDR3 DNA: TGTGCCAGCAGCCCCCGGGACAGGGTGGGGGGTGAAAAACTGTTTTTT.

The sample holds one count of this clonotype. The rearrangement joins TRBV9 to TRBJ2-7; D tentatively reads TRBD1 or TRBD2 (7 bases each). CDR3 length: 15 residues. Per germline, CDR1 SGDLS and CDR2 YYNGEE. V was clipped by 2 bases and J by 2 bases, with 14 bases between them. The CDR3 loop reads CASSVGQGGTYEQYF. CDR3 DNA sequence: TGTGCCAGCAGCGTCGGGCAGGGGGGGACCTACGAGCAGTACTTC.

The gene calls are TRBV19 and TRBJ1-5; D gene ambiguous. This CDR3 is 14 amino acids long. Germline V gene sequence: CDR1 LNHDA, CDR2 SQIVND (reference sequence). Trimming took off 3 bases at V and 0 bases at J, with 6 bases between the two ends. The CDR3 region is CASSIPSSNQPQHF. In DNA, the CDR3 is TGTGCCAGTAGTATTCCGAGTAGCAATCAGCCCCAGCATTTT.

This clonotype was detected a few times. The rearrangement uses TRBV5-1 and TRBJ2-7; tentative D call: TRBD1 (6 bases). Germline values: CDR1 SGHRS, CDR2 YFSETQ. V was trimmed by 3 bases and J by 3 bases, leaving 13 bases between them. There are 14 residues in the CDR3. CDR3 nucleotide sequence: TGCGCCAGCAGCTGGGACACATCCTTCTACGAGCAGTACTTC. As protein: CASSWDTSFYEQYF.

The chain recombines TRBV20-1 with TRBJ2-7, with D tentatively TRBD2 (5 bases). Germline V gene data show CDR1 as DFQATT and CDR2 as SNEGSKA (reference sequence). This CDR3 has 14 amino acids. The V end was cut by 8 bases, the J end by 2 bases, with 19 bases between. The CDR3 spells CSKKAPAAPYEQYF. CDR3 DNA sequence: TGCAGTAAAAAGGCTCCAGCGGCCCCCTACGAGCAGTACTTC.

The J gene is TRBJ1-2, the V gene TRBV2, with D perhaps matching TRBD1 (5 bases). This CDR3 contains 13 residues. Germline CDR1 is SNHLY and CDR2 is FYNNEI. V was pared by 4 bases and J by 1 base, with 7 bases between. CDR3 residues: CASSADSNYGYTF. Here the CDR3 DNA reads TGTGCCAGCAGTGCAGACAGTAACTATGGCTACACCTTC.

The chain recombines TRBV28 with TRBJ1-1; 8 bases map to TRBD1. The CDR3 extends over 15 amino acids. The germline V gene has CDR1 MDHEN and CDR2 SYDVKM. Trimming took 6 bases from V and 1 from J; bases not matched to a gene: 7. The CDR3 region has the DNA TGTGCCAGCAGCATATCCGGGACAGGGAACACTGAAGCTTTCTTT. This codes for CASSISGTGNTEAFF.

V gene TRBV29-1 combines with J gene TRBJ1-2; the D gene is possibly TRBD1 (6 bases). CDR1 and CDR2 (germline): SQVTM, ANQGSEA. Trimming left V 4 bases short and J 2 bases short, with 17 bases between. The CDR3 extends over 15 amino acids. CDR3 sequence reads: CSVVPGTTQNYGYTF. Here the CDR3 DNA reads TGCAGCGTTGTCCCAGGGACAACCCAGAACTATGGCTACACCTTC.